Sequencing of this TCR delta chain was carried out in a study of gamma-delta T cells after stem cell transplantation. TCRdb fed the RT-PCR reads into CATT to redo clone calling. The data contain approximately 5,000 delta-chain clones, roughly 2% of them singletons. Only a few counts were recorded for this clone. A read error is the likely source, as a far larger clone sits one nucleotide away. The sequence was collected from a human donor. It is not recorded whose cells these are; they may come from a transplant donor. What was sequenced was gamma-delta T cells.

The CDR3 region has the DNA TGTGCTCTTGGGGAACCAACCCTCCTCCTTGTACTGGGGGGCCGACCCTCAGACCTGATCACCGATAAACTCATCTTT. This encodes CALGEPTLLLVLGGRPSDLITDKLIF. This sequence joins TRDV1 and TRDJ1; TRDD3 aligns across 8 bases. The CDR3 runs 26 residues. Per germline, CDR1 TSWWSYY and CDR2 QGS. V was pared by 1 base and J by 1 base, with 35 bases of the junction left unmatched.